This TCR beta chain originates from a study of early T cells in non-severe SARS-CoV-2 infection. This clonotype was seen many times. Each CDR3 protein gets one entry after TCRdb re-called the 5' RACE reads with MiXCR. This table has nearly 110,000 distinct CDR3 sequences, 11% appearing once. The sequenced material came from whole blood. The source is an adult who was a healthcare worker with PCR-confirmed SARS-CoV-2 infection or an uninfected control (not recorded which).

CDR3 DNA: TGTGCCTGGAGTTCGATCTTTAGCGGGAGTAACTCCTACGAGCAGTACTTC. It codes for CAWSSIFSGSNSYEQYF. The V gene is TRBV30, the J gene TRBJ2-7; 9 nucleotides align to TRBD2. V gave up 2 bases and J gave up 0 bases; unmatched junction bases: 11. The V gene's germline CDR1 is GTSNPN and CDR2 SVGIG (reference sequence). The CDR3 extends over 17 amino acids. Full variable domain (remainder filled in from reference TRBV30 and TRBJ2-7): SQTIHQWPATLVQPVGSPLSLECTVEGTSNPNLYWYRQAAGRGLQLLFYSVGIGQISSEVPQNLSASRPQDRQFILSSKKLLLSDSGFYLCAWSSIFSGSNSYEQYFGPGTRLTVT.